This section outlines one T cell receptor beta chain sequence together with its context. It has no known antigen specificity. No per-base quality is available; no much larger clone lies one base away. The sample is drawn from a study of siplizumab effects on memory and regulatory T cells (dated by TCRdb to between 2018 and 2021). At the level of the whole study: The study looked at the effect of siplizumab, an anti-CD2 antibody, on alloreactive T-cell subsets in allogeneic mixed lymphocyte reactions made from human PBMCs.

Overall study results and their limits: Whether proliferating Tregs from siplizumab cultures actually had suppressive function was not functionally confirmed. Unstimulated naive T cells appeared more diverse than memory T cells, and naive cells seemed to contribute substantially to the alloresponse. Of the alloreactive CD4+ clones that could be mapped, the Treg-derived share averaged roughly 69% with siplizumab compared with around 27% in control reactions. The cumulative frequency of alloreactive sequences traceable to unstimulated CD4+ memory T cells was significantly reduced by siplizumab. Because sequences below about 10^-5 frequency were poorly captured, only a minor fraction of alloreactive clones could be mapped to unstimulated subsets. For roughly 80-96% of proliferating CD4+ or CD8+ clones, no naive or memory phenotype could be assigned.

From its cysteine to its phenylalanine, the CDR3 spans 15 amino acids. The entry retains the CDR3 DNA only, 45 bases that are in frame from base 1. Sequences SGHTA (CDR1) and FQGNSA (CDR2) are obtained from the germline V gene. V and J are truncated by 1 base and 1 base respectively, leaving an intervening sequence of 9 bases. Library preparation used the immunoSEQ multiplex PCR assay. Approximately 10^5 TCR templates per sample were assayed on the deep sequencing platform. Genomic DNA extracted from sorted T cells was the material used for TCRbeta CDR3 sequencing. Per the authors' processing: The R programming language was used for clonal analysis of TCRbeta CDR3 data. Alloreactive CD4+ and CD8+ clones were defined by comparing unstimulated samples with post-reaction CFSE-low samples. Regulatory or non-regulatory origin was assigned to alloreactive CD4+ clones by matching of sequences to sorted unstimulated Treg and non-Treg repertoires. This is the immuneACCESS table as TCRdb keeps it, with only in-frame sequences that have V and J called. A part of the clones is gone; compared with another copy, unresolved V genes explain less than half, and the rest is unexplained. V and J calls and clone size come straight from that table; D and trimming were deduced from the DNA. Across this sample there are over 100,000 clones, with about 92% seen only once. 0.65% to 0.9% of the sample is held by the ten biggest clonotypes.

Sorted unstimulated T cells and proliferating T cells recovered from mixed lymphocyte reactions were subjected to TCRbeta CDR3 sequencing. Fresh whole blood from about 11 HLA-typed healthy donors was used as the source from which PBMCs were isolated. To map where alloreactive clones came from, unstimulated CD4+ regulatory T cells were FACS-sorted. The clonotype was recovered from a human donor in good health. Specimen: Tregs sorted from blood. The chain employs TRBV7-2 and TRBJ2-3, with TRBD2 perhaps the D gene, on 5 matching bases. The sequence in DNA is TGTGCCAGCAGCTTAGATCCCGGGGGCACAGATACGCAGTATTTT. It translates as CASSLDPGGTDTQYF.